A selection of T cell receptor beta chains follows, all from one sample in a study of patients with pleural tuberculosis. From the reads, TCRdb called clonotypes with MiXCR, one entry per CDR3 protein. The sample includes approximately 53,000 distinct CDR3 sequences, around 6.7% of them seen just once. The source is a human donor with pleural tuberculosis. The CDR3 runs from the conserved cysteine through the conserved F or W. A D gene is named only where the DNA matches it firmly.

cdr3_aa: CASSLVAAQETQYF; j_call: TRBJ2-5; d_call: .; v_call: TRBV11-2
cdr3_aa: CASSVTSGYNEQFF; j_call: TRBJ2-1; d_call: TRBD2; v_call: TRBV2
cdr3_aa: CASSEQGSGTEAFF; j_call: TRBJ1-1; d_call: .; v_call: TRBV3-1
cdr3_aa: CAWMLQEQFF; j_call: TRBJ2-1; d_call: .; v_call: TRBV30
cdr3_aa: CASSLAGVANNEQFF; j_call: TRBJ2-1; d_call: .; v_call: TRBV7-2
cdr3_aa: CSARVGSSEQYF; j_call: TRBJ2-7; d_call: .; v_call: TRBV20-1
cdr3_aa: CSAPTQGYSYEQYF; j_call: TRBJ2-7; d_call: .; v_call: TRBV20-1
cdr3_aa: CASSPQGNTIYF; j_call: TRBJ1-3; d_call: .; v_call: TRBV6-1
cdr3_aa: CSVGDRPNQPQHF; j_call: TRBJ1-5; d_call: .; v_call: TRBV29-1
cdr3_aa: CASSQGLAGTQYF; j_call: TRBJ2-7; d_call: TRBD2; v_call: TRBV12-3/TRBV12-4
cdr3_aa: CSARESGTSGHNEQFF; j_call: TRBJ2-1; d_call: TRBD2; v_call: TRBV20-1
cdr3_aa: CASSLPNRQGGEYF; j_call: TRBJ2-7; d_call: TRBD1; v_call: TRBV27
cdr3_aa: CASSPGAGEQFF; j_call: TRBJ2-1; d_call: .; v_call: TRBV7-8